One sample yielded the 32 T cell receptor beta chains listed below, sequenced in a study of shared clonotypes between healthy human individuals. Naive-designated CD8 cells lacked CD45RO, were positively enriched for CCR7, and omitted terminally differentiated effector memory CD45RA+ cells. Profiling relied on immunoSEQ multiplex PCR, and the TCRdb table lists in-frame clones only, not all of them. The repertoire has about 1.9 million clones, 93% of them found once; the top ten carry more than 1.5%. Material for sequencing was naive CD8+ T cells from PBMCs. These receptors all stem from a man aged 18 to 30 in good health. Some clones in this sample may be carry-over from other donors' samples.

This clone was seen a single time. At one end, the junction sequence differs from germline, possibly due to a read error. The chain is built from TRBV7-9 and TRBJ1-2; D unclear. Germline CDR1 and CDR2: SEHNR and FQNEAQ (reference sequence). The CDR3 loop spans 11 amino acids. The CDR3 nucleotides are TGTGCCAGCAGCAACGTAGACCCTAGGGCCTTC. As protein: CASSNVDPRAF.

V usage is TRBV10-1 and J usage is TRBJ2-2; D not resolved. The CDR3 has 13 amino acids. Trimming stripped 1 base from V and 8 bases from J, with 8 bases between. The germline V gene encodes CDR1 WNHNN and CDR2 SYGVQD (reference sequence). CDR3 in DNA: TGCGCCAGCAGTGAGTTACGTCGAGGGGAGCTGTTTTTT. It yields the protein CASSELRRGELFF.

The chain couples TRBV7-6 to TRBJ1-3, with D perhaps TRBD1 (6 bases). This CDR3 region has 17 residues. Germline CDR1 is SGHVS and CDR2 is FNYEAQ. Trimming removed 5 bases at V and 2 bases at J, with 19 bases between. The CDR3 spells CASSRLGQGLTGNTIYF. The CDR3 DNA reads TGTGCCAGCAGCCGACTGGGGCAGGGGCTAACTGGAAACACCATATATTTT. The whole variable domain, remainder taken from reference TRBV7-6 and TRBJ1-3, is GAGVSQSPRYKVTKRGQDVALRCDPISGHVSLYWYRQALGQGPEFLTYFNYEAQQDKSGLPNDRFSAERPEGSISTLTIQRTEQRDSAMYRCASSRLGQGLTGNTIYFGEGSWLTVV.

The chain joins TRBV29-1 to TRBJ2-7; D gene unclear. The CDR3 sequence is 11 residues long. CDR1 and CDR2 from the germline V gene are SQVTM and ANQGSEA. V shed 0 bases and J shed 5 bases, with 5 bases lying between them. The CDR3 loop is CSVEDYHEQYF. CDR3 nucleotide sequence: TGCAGCGTTGAAGATTACCACGAGCAGTACTTC.

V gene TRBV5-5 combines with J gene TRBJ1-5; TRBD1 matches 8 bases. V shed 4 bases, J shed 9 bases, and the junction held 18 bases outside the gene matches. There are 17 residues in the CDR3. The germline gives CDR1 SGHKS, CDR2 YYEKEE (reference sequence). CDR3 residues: CASSIGQGDPHSRPQHF. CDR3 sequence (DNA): TGTGCCAGCAGCATAGGACAGGGAGACCCCCATAGTCGGCCCCAGCATTTT.

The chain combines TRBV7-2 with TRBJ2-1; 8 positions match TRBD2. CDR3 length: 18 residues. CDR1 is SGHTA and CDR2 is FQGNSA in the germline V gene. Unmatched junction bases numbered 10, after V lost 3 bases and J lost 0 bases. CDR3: CASSFLRIAGSSYNEQFF. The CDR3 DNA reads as TGTGCCAGCAGCTTCTTAAGGATAGCGGGGAGCTCCTACAATGAGCAGTTCTTC. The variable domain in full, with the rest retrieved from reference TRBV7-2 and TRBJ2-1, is GAGVSQSPSNKVTEKGKDVELRCDPISGHTALYWYRQSLGQGLEFLIYFQGNSAPDKSGLPSDRFSAERTGGSVSTLTIQRTQQEDSAVYLCASSFLRIAGSSYNEQFFGPGTRLTVL.

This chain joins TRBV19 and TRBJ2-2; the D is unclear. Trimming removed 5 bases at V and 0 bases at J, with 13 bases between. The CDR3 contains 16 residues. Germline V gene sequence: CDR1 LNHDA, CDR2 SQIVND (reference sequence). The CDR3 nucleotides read TGTGCCAGTAGTCCCCTTTCGGAATCGAACACCGGGGAGCTGTTTTTT. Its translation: CASSPLSESNTGELFF.

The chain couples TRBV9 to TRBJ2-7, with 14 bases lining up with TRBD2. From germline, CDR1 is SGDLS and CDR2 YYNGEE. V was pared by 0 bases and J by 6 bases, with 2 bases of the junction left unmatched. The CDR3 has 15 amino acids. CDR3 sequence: CASSVDGTSGGEQYF. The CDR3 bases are TGTGCCAGCAGCGTAGATGGGACTAGCGGGGGCGAGCAGTACTTC. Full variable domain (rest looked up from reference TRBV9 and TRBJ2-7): DSGVTQTPKHLITATGQRVTLRCSPRSGDLSVYWYQQSLDQGLQFLIQYYNGEERAKGNILERFSAQQFPDLHSELNLSSLELGDSALYFCASSVDGTSGGEQYFGPGTRLTVT.

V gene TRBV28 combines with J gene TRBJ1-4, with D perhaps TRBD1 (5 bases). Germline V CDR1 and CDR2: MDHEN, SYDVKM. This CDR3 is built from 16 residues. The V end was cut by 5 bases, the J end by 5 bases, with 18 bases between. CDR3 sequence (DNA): TGTGCCAGCAGTCTTGGAGGGTTGGGGCTAAATGAAAAACTGTTTTTT. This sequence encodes CASSLGGLGLNEKLFF. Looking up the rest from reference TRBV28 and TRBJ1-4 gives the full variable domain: DVKVTQSSRYLVKRTGEKVFLECVQDMDHENMFWYRQDPGLGLRLIYFSYDVKMKEKGDIPEGYSVSREKKERFSLILESASTNQTSMYLCASSLGGLGLNEKLFFGSGTQLSVL.

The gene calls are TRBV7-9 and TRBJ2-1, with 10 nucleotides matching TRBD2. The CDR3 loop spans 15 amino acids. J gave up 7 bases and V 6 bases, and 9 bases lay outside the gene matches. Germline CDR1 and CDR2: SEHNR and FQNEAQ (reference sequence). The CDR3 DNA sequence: TGTGCCAGCAGTCACCGAAGCGGGAGGGGTAATGAGCAGTTCTTC. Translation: CASSHRSGRGNEQFF.

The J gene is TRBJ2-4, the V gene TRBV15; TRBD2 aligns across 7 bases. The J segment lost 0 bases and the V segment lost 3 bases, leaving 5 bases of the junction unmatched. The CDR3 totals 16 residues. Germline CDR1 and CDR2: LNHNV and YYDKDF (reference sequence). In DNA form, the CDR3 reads TGTGCCACCAGCAGGCCCCCTAGCGGAGCCAAAAACATTCAGTACTTC. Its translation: CATSRPPSGAKNIQYF.

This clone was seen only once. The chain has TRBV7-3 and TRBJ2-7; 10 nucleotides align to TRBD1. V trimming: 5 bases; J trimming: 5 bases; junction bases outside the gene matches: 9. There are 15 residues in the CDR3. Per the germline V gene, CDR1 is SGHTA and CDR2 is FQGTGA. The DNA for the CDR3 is TGTGCCAGCAGCCCGAGACAGGGGGCGAATCACGAGCAGTACTTC. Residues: CASSPRQGANHEQYF.

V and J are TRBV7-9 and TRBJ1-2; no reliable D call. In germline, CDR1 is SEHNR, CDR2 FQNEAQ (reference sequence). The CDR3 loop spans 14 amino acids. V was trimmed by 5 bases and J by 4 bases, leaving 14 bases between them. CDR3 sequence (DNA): TGTGCCAGCAGCCCACTGATGCAGTTCTATGGCTACACCTTC. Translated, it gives CASSPLMQFYGYTF.

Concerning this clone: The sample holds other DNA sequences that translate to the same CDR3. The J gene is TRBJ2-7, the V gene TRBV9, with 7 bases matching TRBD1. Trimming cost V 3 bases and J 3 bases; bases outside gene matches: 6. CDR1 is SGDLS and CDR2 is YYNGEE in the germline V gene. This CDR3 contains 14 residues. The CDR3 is CASSGRDRSYEQYF. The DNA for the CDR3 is TGTGCCAGCAGCGGACGGGACAGAAGCTACGAGCAGTACTTC.

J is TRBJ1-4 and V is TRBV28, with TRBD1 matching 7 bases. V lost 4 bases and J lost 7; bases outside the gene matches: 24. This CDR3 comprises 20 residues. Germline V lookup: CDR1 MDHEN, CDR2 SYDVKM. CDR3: CASSSFSTGQENLGGEKLFF. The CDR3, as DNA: TGTGCCAGCAGTTCCTTCAGCACCGGACAGGAGAATTTGGGGGGTGAAAAACTGTTTTTT.

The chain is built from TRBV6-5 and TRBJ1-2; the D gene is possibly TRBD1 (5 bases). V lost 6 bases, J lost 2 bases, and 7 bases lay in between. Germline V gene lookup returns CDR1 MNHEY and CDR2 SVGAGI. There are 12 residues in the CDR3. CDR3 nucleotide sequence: TGTGCCAGCAGGCGGGACAACTATGGCTACACCTTC. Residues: CASRRDNYGYTF.

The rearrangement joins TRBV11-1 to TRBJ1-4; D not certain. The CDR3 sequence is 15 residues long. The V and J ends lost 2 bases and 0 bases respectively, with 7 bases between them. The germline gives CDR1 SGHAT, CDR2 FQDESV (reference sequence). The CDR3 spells CASSLHTATNEKLFF. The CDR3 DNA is TGTGCCAGCAGCTTACATACCGCAACTAATGAAAAACTGTTTTTT.

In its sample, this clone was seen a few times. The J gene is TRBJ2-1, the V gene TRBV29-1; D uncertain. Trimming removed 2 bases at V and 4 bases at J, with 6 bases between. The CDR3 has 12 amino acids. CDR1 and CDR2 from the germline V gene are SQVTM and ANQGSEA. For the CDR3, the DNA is TGCAGCGTTGAATGGCGGTACAATGAGCAGTTCTTC. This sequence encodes CSVEWRYNEQFF.

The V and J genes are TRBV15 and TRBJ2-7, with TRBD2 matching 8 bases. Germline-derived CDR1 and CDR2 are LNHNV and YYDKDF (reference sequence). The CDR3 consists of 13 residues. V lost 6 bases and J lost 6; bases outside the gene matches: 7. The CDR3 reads CATSRPTSAEQYF. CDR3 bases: TGTGCCACCAGTCGACCGACTAGCGCCGAGCAGTACTTC.

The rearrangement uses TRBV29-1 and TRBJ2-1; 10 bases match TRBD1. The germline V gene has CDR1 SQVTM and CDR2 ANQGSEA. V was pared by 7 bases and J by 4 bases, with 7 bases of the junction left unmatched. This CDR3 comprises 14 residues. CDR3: CSGRTGGNYNEQFF. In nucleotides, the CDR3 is TGCAGCGGACGGACAGGGGGAAATTACAATGAGCAGTTCTTC.

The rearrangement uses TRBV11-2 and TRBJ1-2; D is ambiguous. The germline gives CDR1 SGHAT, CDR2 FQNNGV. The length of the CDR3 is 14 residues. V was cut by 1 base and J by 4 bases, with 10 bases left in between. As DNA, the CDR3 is TGTGCCAGCAGCTTAGCGGGTCCCTTCTATGGCTACACCTTC. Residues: CASSLAGPFYGYTF.

DNA of the CDR3: TGTGCCAGTCGGACAGGGGGCGCCCGTAACTATGGCTACACCTTC. As protein: CASRTGGARNYGYTF. The chain uses TRBV2 and TRBJ1-2; 11 bases match TRBD1. Germline loops: CDR1 SNHLY, CDR2 FYNNEI. Trimming at V came to 9 bases and at J to 1 base, leaving 7 bases not matched to a gene. The CDR3 is 15 residues long.

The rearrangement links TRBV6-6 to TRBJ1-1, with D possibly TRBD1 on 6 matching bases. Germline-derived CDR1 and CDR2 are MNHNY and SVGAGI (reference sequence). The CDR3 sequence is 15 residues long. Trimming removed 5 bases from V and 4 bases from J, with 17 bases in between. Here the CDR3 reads CASSNPGAPGTEAFF. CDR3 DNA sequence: TGTGCCAGCAGTAACCCGGGGGCCCCGGGCACTGAAGCTTTCTTT.

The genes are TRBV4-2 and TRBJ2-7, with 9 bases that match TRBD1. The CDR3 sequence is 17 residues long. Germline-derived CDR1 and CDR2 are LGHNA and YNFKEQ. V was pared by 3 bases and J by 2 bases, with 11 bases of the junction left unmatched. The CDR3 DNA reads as TGTGCCAGCAGCCAGACGGACAGGACAGGGGTCCCCTACGAGCAGTACTTC. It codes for CASSQTDRTGVPYEQYF.

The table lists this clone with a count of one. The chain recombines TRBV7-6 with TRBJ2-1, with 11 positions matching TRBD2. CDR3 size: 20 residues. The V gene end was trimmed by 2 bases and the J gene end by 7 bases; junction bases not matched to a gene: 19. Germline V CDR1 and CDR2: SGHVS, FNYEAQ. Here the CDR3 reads CASSLIRAGLTSGRDNEQFF. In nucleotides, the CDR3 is TGTGCCAGCAGCTTAATACGGGCAGGGTTAACTAGCGGGAGAGATAATGAGCAGTTCTTC.

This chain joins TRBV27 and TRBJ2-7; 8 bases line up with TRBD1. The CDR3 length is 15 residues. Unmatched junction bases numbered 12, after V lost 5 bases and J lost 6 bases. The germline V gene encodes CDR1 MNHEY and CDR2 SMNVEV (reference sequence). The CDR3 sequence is CASSLSDRVFGEQYF. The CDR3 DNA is TGTGCCAGCAGTCTCTCGGACAGGGTGTTTGGCGAGCAGTACTTC.

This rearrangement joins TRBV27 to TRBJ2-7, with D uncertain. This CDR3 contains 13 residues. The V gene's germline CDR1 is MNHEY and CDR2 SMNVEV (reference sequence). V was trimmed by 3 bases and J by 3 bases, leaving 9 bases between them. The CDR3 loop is CASSFGQIYEQYF. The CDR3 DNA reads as TGTGCCAGCAGTTTTGGGCAGATCTACGAGCAGTACTTC.

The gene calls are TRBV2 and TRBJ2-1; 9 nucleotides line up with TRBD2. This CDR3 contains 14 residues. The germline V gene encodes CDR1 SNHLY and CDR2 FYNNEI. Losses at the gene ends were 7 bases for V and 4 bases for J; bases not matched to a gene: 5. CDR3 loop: CASIRREGYNEQFF. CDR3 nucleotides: TGTGCCAGCATAAGGCGGGAGGGATACAATGAGCAGTTCTTC.

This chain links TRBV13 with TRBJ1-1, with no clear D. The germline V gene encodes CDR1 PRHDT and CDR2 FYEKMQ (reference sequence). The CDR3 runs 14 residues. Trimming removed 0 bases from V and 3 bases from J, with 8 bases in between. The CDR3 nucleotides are TGTGCCAGCAGCTTAGGCTACAGATACACTGAAGCTTTCTTT. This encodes CASSLGYRYTEAFF.

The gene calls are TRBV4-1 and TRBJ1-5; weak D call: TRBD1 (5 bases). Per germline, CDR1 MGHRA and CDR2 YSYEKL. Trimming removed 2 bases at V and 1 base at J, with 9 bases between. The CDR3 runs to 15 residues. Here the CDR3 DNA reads TGCGCCAGCAGCCAAATCGGGACCAGCAATCAGCCCCAGCATTTT. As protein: CASSQIGTSNQPQHF.

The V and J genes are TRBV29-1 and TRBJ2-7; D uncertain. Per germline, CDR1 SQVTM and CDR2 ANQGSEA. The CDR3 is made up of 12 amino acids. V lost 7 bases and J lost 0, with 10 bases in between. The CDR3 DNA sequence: TGCAGCGCGTCCCACCGCTCCTACGAGCAGTACTTC. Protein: CSASHRSYEQYF.

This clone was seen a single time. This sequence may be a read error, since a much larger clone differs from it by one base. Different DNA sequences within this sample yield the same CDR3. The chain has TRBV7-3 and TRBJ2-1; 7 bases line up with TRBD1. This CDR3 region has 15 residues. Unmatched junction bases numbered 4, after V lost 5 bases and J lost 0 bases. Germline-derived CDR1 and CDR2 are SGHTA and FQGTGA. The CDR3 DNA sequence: TGTGCCAGCAGCCCGGACAGGAGCTCCTACAATGAGCAGTTCTTC. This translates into CASSPDRSSYNEQFF.